This T cell receptor beta chain was captured by sequencing in a study of blood T cell repertoires in COVID-19. Study-level background: Specimens from acute and convalescent COVID-19 originated in the United States, Italy and Spain. T cells, B-cell-depleted T cells, or PBMCs supplied cDNA or gDNA.

Original methodology: From reference gene primer amplification, estimates of nucleated cell counts were derived. Sequenced by immunoSEQ multiplex PCR; TCRdb stores in-frame clones only, minus some. V and J calls and clone size follow that table, whereas D and trimming were derived from the DNA. The profile shows around 21,000 clones, approximately 91% of them singletons. Trimming removed 10 bases at V and 5 bases at J, with 16 bases between. Germline V CDR1 and CDR2: KGHDR, SFDVKD. The CDR3 spans 13 residues. Source material: peripheral blood. The V gene is TRBV24-1, the J gene TRBJ1-1; D might be TRBD1 (6 bases). This receptor was taken from a human donor in a cohort sampled during active COVID-19. The CDR3 DNA sequence: TGTGCCACGACTCAGGGGCCGGGGACTGAAGCTTTCTTT. Translating it yields CATTQGPGTEAFF.